The T cell receptor beta chain under discussion was sequenced for a study of beta chain features in type 1 diabetes. Overall study findings and caveats: TCRB CDR3 length was moderately but significantly reduced in all four CD4+ subsets of Type 1 diabetes patients.

This clone was recorded a few times. Its target is not known. The study reverse transcribed the entire isolated RNA, so it sequenced expressed TCRB transcripts. Profiling relied on immunoSEQ multiplex PCR, and the TCRdb table lists in-frame clones only, not all of them. The sample holds roughly 51,000 clones, around 50% seen once. V was trimmed by 10 bases and J by 2 bases, leaving 8 bases between them. Germline assignment: CDR1 SNHLY and CDR2 FYNNEI. The CDR3 contains 11 residues. The genes are TRBV2 and TRBJ1-2, with D possibly matching TRBD1 (5 bases). The sequenced material came from Tregs from blood. This TCR was sampled from a woman in her thirties or forties with type 1 diabetes. The CDR3 nucleotides read TGTGCCATTCACAGGAACTATGGCTACACCTTC. Protein product: CAIHRNYGYTF.